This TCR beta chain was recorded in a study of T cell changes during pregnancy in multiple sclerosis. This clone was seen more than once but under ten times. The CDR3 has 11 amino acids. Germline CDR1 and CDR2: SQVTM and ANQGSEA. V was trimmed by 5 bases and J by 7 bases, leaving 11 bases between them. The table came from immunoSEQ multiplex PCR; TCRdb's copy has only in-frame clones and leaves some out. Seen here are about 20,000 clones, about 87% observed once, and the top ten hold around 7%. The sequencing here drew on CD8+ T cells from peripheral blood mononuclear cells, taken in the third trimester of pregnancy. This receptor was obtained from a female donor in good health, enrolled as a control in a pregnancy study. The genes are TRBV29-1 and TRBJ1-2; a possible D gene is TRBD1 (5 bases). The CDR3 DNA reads TGCAGCGTTCGGCAGGGTCTTGGCTACACCTTC. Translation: CSVRQGLGYTF.